This T cell receptor beta chain was observed in a study of cytomegalovirus exposure and HLA in healthy donors. The CDR3 consists of 13 residues. V was cut by 4 bases and J by 5 bases, with 12 bases left in between. Germline V CDR1 and CDR2: ENHRY, SYGVKD. Here immunoSEQ multiplex PCR was the method, and the copy in TCRdb shows in-frame clones only, minus some. The table includes 200,000 or so clones, around 86% detected once. This TCR derives from a young woman in good health and CMV-seropositive. The chain has TRBV10-3 and TRBJ2-7, with D uncertain. Sequenced input: PBMCs. Here the CDR3 reads CAISVSSSNEQYF. CDR3 nucleotide sequence: TGTGCCATCAGTGTGTCTTCTAGTAACGAGCAGTACTTC.